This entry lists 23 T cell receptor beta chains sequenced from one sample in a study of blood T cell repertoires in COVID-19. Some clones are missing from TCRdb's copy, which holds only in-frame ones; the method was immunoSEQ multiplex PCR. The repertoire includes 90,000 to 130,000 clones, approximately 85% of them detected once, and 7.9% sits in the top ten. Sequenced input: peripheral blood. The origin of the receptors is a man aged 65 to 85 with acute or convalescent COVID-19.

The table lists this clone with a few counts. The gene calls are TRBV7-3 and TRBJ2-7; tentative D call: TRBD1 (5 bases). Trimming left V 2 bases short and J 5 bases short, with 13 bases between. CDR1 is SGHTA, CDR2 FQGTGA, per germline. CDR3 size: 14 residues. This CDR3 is CASSLWAGRDEQYF. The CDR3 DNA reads TGTGCCAGCAGCTTATGGGCAGGCAGGGACGAGCAGTACTTC. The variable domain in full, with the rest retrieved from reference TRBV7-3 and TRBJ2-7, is GAGVSQTPSNKVTEKGKYVELRCDPISGHTALYWYRQSLGQGPEFLIYFQGTGAADDSGLPNDRFFAVRPEGSVSTLKIQRTERGDSAVYLCASSLWAGRDEQYFGPGTRLTVT.

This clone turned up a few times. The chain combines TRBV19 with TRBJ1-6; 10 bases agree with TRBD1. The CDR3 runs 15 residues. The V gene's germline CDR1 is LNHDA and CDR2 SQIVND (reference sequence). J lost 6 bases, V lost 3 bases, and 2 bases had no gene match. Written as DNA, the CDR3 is TGTGCCAGTAGTATGAGGGACAGGGGTAATTCACCCCTCCACTTT. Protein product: CASSMRDRGNSPLHF.

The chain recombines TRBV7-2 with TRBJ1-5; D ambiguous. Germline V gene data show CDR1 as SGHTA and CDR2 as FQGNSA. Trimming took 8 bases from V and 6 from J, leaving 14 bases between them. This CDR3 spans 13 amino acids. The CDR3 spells CASSPGRIQPQHF. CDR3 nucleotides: TGTGCCAGCTCCCCAGGTCGGATTCAGCCCCAGCATTTT.

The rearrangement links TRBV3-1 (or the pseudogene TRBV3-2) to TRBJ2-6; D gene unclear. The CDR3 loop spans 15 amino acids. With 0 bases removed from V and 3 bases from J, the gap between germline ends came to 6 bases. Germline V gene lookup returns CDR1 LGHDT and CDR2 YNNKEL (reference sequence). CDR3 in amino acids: CASSQDPSGANVLTF. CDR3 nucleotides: TGTGCCAGCAGCCAAGATCCGAGTGGGGCCAACGTCCTGACTTTC.

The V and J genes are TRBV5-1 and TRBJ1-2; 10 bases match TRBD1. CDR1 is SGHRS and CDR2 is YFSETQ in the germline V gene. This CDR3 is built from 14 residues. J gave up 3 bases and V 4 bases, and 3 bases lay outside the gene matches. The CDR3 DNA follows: TGCGCCAGCAGCGCCGGACAGGGGGACTATGGCTACACCTTC. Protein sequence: CASSAGQGDYGYTF. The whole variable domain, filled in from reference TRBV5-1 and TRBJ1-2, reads KAGVTQTPRYLIKTRGQQVTLSCSPISGHRSVSWYQQTPGQGLQFLFEYFSETQRNKGNFPGRFSGRQFSNSRSEMNVSTLELGDSALYLCASSAGQGDYGYTFGSGTRLTVV.

Here the CDR3 DNA reads TGTGCCAGCAGTTACCTACTAGCGGGATACGGACAGAAGGATGAGCAGTTCTTC. It is translated as CASSYLLAGYGQKDEQFF. The J gene is TRBJ2-1, the V gene TRBV6-2 or TRBV6-3, with TRBD2 identical over 10 bases. V shed 2 bases and J 8 bases; nucleotides not matched to a gene: 15. The germline gives CDR1 MNHEY, CDR2 SVGEGT. This CDR3 is 18 amino acids long.

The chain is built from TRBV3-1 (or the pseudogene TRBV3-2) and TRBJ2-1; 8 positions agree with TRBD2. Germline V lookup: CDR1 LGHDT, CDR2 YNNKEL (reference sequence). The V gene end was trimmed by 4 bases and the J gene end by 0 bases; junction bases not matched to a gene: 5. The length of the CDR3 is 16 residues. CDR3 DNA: TGTGCCAGCAGCCCCAAGAGCGGGGGCTCCTACAATGAGCAGTTCTTC. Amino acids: CASSPKSGGSYNEQFF.

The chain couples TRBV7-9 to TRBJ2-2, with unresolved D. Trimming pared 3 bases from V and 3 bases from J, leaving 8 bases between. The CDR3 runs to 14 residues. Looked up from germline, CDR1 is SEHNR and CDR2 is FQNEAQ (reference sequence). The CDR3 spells CASSFDTDTGELFF. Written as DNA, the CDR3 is TGTGCCAGCAGCTTCGACACCGACACCGGGGAGCTGTTTTTT.

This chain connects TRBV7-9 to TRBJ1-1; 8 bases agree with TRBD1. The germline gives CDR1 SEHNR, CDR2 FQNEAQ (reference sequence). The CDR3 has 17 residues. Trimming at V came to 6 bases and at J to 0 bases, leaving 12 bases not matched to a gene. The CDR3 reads CASRPRQGARVNTEAFF. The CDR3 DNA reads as TGTGCCAGCAGGCCTCGTCAGGGGGCGCGGGTGAACACTGAAGCTTTCTTT.

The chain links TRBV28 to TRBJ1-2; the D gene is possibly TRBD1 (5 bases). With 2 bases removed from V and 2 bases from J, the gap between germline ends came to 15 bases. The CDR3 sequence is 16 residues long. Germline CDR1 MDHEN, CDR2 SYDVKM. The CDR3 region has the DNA TGTGCCAGCAGTTTACCCCATCCACAGGCGAACTATGGCTACACCTTC. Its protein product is CASSLPHPQANYGYTF.

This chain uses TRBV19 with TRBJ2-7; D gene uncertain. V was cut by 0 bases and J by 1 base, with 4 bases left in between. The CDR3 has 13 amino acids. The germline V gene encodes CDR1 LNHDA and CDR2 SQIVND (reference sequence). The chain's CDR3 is CASSIDNSYEQYF. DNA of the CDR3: TGTGCCAGTAGTATAGACAATTCCTACGAGCAGTACTTC.

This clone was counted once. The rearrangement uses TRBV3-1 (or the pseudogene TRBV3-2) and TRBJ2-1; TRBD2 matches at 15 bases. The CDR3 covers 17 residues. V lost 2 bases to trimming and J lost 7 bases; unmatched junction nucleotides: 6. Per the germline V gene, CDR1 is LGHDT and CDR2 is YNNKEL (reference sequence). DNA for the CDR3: TGTGCCAGCAGCCAACACCCAGGGACTAGCGGGAGGAATGAGCAGTTCTTC. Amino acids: CASSQHPGTSGRNEQFF.

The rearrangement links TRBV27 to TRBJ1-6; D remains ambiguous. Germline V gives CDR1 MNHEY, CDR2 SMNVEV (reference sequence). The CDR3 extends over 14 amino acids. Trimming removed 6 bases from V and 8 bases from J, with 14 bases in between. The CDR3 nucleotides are TGTGCCAGCAGCTGGAGGCCGGATGATTCACCCCTCCACTTT. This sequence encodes CASSWRPDDSPLHF.

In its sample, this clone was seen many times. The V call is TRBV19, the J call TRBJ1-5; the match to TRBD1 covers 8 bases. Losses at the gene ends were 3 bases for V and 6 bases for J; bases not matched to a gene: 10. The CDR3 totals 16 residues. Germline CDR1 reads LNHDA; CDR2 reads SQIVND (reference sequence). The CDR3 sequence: CASSIFRDRPFQPQHF. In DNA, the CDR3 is TGTGCCAGTAGTATCTTCCGGGACAGGCCTTTTCAGCCCCAGCATTTT.

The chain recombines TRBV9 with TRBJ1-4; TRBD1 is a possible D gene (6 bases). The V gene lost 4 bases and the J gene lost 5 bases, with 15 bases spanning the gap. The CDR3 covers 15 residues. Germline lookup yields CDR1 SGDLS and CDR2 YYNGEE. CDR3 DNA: TGTGCCAGCAGCCCATCTCCGGGACAAAATGAAAAACTGTTTTTT. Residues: CASSPSPGQNEKLFF.

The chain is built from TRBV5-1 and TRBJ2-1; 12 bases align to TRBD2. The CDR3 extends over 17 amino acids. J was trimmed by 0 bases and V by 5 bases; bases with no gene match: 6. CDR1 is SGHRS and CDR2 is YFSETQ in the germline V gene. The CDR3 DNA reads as TGCGCCAGCAGACTTTGGGGACTAGCGGGCTCCTACAATGAGCAGTTCTTC. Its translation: CASRLWGLAGSYNEQFF.

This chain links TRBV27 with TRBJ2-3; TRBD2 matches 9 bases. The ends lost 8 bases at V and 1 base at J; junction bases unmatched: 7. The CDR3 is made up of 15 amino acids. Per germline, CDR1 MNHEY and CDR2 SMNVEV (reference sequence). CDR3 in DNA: TGTGCCAGCCATCTAGCGGGACTAGGCACAGATACGCAGTATTTT. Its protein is CASHLAGLGTDTQYF.

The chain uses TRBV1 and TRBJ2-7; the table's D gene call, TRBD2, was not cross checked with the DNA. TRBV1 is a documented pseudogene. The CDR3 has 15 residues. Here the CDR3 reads CTSSQGRLADYEQYF. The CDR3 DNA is TGCACCAGCAGCCAAGGGAGACTAGCGGACTACGAGCAGTACTTC.

The CDR3 is CAWSGTGRFYEQYF. In DNA form, the CDR3 reads TGTGCCTGGTCCGGGACAGGGAGGTTCTACGAGCAGTACTTC. The chain uses TRBV30 and TRBJ2-7, with TRBD1 matching 9 bases. Trimming cost V 5 bases and J 3 bases; bases outside gene matches: 8. Germline V gives CDR1 GTSNPN, CDR2 SVGIG (reference sequence). The CDR3 contains 14 residues.

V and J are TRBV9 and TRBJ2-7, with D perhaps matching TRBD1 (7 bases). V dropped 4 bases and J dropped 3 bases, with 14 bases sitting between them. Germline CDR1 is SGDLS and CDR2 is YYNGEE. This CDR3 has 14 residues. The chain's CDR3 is CASSPNQGGYEQYF. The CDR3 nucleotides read TGTGCCAGCAGCCCTAACCAGGGGGGCTACGAGCAGTACTTC.

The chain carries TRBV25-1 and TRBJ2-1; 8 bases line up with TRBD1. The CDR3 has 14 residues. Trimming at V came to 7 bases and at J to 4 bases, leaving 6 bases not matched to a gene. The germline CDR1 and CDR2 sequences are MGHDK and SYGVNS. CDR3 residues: CASTETGAYNEQFF. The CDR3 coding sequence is TGTGCCAGCACCGAGACAGGGGCTTACAATGAGCAGTTCTTC.

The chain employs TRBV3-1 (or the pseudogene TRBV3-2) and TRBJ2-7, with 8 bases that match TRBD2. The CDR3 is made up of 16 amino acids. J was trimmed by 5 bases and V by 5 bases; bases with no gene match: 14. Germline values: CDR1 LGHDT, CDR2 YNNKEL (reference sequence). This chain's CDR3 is CASSFRVGGGFHEQYF. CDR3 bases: TGTGCCAGCAGCTTCAGGGTCGGGGGGGGCTTCCACGAGCAGTACTTC.

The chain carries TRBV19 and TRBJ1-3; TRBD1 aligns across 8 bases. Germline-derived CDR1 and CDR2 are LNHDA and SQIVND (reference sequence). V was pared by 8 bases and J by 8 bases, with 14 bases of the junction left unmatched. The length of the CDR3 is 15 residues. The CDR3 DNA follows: TGTGCCAGTCTCGACAGGGGAAAAAGGTCGCACACCATATATTTT. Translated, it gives CASLDRGKRSHTIYF.